This is a list of T cell receptor beta chains from one sample in a study of early T cells in non-severe SARS-CoV-2 infection. TCRdb recomputed calls from the 5' RACE reads with MiXCR, one row per CDR3 protein. The sample includes more than 40,000 distinct CDR3 sequences, about 4% of them seen just once. The specimen sequenced was whole blood. The source is an adult who was a healthcare worker with PCR-confirmed SARS-CoV-2 infection or an uninfected control (not recorded which). Each CDR3 is given with its conserved first and last residue. The order of the fields is D gene, clone size, J gene, V gene, CDR3 protein, CDR3 DNA. D genes are given only for firm matches. Only some rows state a clone size, as once, few, many or a class for expanded clones.

>-|many|TRBJ1-4|TRBV25-1
CASSDWRPDEKLFF
TGTGCCAGCAGTGATTGGAGGCCTGATGAAAAACTGTTTTTT
>-|many|TRBJ2-3|TRBV11-2
CASSPGLLPWDTQYF
TGTGCCAGCAGCCCGGGACTTCTACCGTGGGATACGCAGTATTTT
>-|-|TRBJ1-2|TRBV6-2/TRBV6-3
CASSYSTGIPLYNYGYTF
TGTGCCAGCAGTTACTCGACCGGGATTCCCCTCTATAACTATGGCTACACCTTC
>TRBD1|many|TRBJ2-5|TRBV9
CASSPIDRGKETQYF
TGTGCCAGCAGCCCAATAGACAGGGGGAAGGAGACCCAGTACTTC
>-|few|TRBJ2-7|TRBV4-1
CASSQDYPSGFYEQYF
TGCGCCAGCAGCCAAGATTACCCTAGTGGGTTCTACGAGCAGTACTTC
>TRBD1|many|TRBJ1-2|TRBV30
CAWSPPGQGDYGYTF
TGTGCCTGGAGTCCCCCGGGACAGGGCGATTATGGCTACACCTTC
>-|many|TRBJ2-7|TRBV7-7
CASSSILGSEQYF
TGTGCTAGCAGCTCGATACTAGGGAGCGAGCAGTACTTC
>-|many|TRBJ1-1|TRBV12-3/TRBV12-4
CASSLRGLNTEAFF
TGTGCCAGCAGTTTACGGGGGCTGAACACTGAAGCTTTCTTT
>-|many|TRBJ1-2|TRBV6-6
CASSSPEQGILSRTYGYTF
TGTGCCAGCAGTTCCCCCGAACAGGGAATCCTCTCTAGGACCTATGGCTACACCTTC
>-|many|TRBJ2-5|TRBV7-8
CASSSSPGLPETQYF
TGTGCCAGCAGCTCCTCTCCGGGACTTCCAGAGACCCAGTACTTC
>-|many|TRBJ1-3|TRBV19
CASSPPDASSGNTIYF
TGTGCCAGTAGCCCCCCGGACGCCTCCTCTGGAAACACCATATATTTT
>-|many|TRBJ2-3|TRBV5-1
CASSFGQGADTQYF
TGCGCCAGCAGCTTTGGGCAGGGCGCAGATACGCAGTATTTT
>-|many|TRBJ2-3|TRBV4-1
CASSQDRTDTQYF
TGCGCCAGCAGCCAAGACCGCACAGATACGCAGTATTTT
>-|many|TRBJ1-5|TRBV29-1
CSVGTDYQPQHF
TGCAGCGTTGGGACAGACTATCAGCCCCAGCATTTT
>-|many|TRBJ2-1|TRBV4-1
CASSQFQGENEQFF
TGCGCCAGCAGCCAATTCCAGGGCGAGAATGAGCAGTTCTTC
>TRBD1|many|TRBJ1-1|TRBV28
CASSLLGTVNTEAFF
TGTGCCAGCAGTCTATTAGGGACAGTGAACACTGAAGCTTTCTTT
>-|-|TRBJ2-1|TRBV11-2
CASSLQGDGSPFF
TGTGCCAGCAGCTTGCAGGGAGATGGATCCCCTTTCTTC
>TRBD2|once|TRBJ2-1|TRBV11-2
CASSLMGGRVRDEQSF
TGTGCCAGCAGCTTAATGGGCGGGAGAGTGAGGGATGAGCAGTCCTTC
>-|many|TRBJ2-2|TRBV6-2/TRBV6-3
CASSFQIGGELFF
TGTGCCAGCAGTTTCCAGATTGGAGGGGAGCTGTTTTTT
>-|-|TRBJ2-7|TRBV11-2
CASSPLVGGYEQYF
TGTGCCAGCAGCCCCTTGGTCGGGGGCTACGAGCAGTACTTC
>-|-|TRBJ1-2|TRBV7-9
CASSLPDSDSYYGYTF
TGTGCCAGCAGCTTGCCGGACAGCGATTCCTACTATGGCTACACCTTC
>TRBD1|many|TRBJ1-4|TRBV19
CASSGTGGNEKLFF
TGTGCCAGTAGTGGGACAGGGGGGAATGAAAAACTGTTTTTT
>-|few|TRBJ2-5|TRBV6-1
CASSEGPTGETQYF
TGTGCCAGCAGTGAAGGGCCGACGGGGGAGACCCAGTACTTC
>-|many|TRBJ1-4|TRBV11-2
CASSPGITNEKLFF
TGTGCCAGCAGCCCAGGGATTACTAATGAAAAACTGTTTTTT
>-|-|TRBJ2-7|TRBV29-1
CSAGTQIGQYF
TGCAGCGCCGGGACTCAAATCGGGCAGTACTTC
>TRBD1|many|TRBJ1-5|TRBV5-8
CASSVTGGSNQPQHF
TGTGCCAGCAGCGTCACAGGGGGGAGCAATCAGCCCCAGCATTTT
>-|many|TRBJ1-5|TRBV29-1
CSVEAQQGGNQPQHF
TGCAGCGTTGAAGCTCAACAGGGCGGCAATCAGCCCCAGCATTTT
>-|many|TRBJ2-6|TRBV6-1
CATLLSGANVLTF
TGTGCCACCCTTTTGTCTGGGGCCAACGTCCTGACTTTC
>TRBD1|many|TRBJ1-4|TRBV6-5
CASRPTDRAVGKLFF
TGTGCCAGCAGGCCAACAGACAGGGCGGTTGGAAAACTGTTTTTT
>-|-|TRBJ2-2|TRBV2
CASSTTSSGELFF
TGTGCCAGCAGTACAACTAGTTCCGGGGAGCTGTTTTTT
>-|many|TRBJ1-4|TRBV4-1
CASSARTATNEKLFF
TGCGCCAGCAGCGCCCGGACAGCAACTAATGAAAAACTGTTTTTT
>-|many|TRBJ1-1|TRBV7-9
CASSEGIGIPNTEAFF
TGTGCCAGCAGCGAGGGTATCGGCATCCCGAACACTGAAGCTTTCTTT
>-|many|TRBJ1-1|TRBV5-6
CASSFLINTEAFF
TGTGCCAGCAGCTTTCTCATAAACACTGAAGCTTTCTTT
>TRBD1|many|TRBJ2-6|TRBV15
CATSREGTGSPGANVLTF
TGTGCCACCAGCAGAGAAGGGACAGGGTCTCCTGGGGCCAACGTCCTGACTTTC
>-|many|TRBJ1-1|TRBV10-2
CASITGTEAFF
TGCGCCAGCATTACTGGCACTGAAGCTTTCTTT
>TRBD1|medium-sized|TRBJ2-2|TRBV25-1
CASSDRDRDTGELFF
TGTGCCAGCAGTGACCGGGACAGGGACACCGGGGAGCTGTTTTTT
>-|many|TRBJ1-3|TRBV6-1
CASNRASGNTIYF
TGTGCCAGCAACAGGGCGTCTGGAAACACCATATATTTT
>-|many|TRBJ2-3|TRBV18
CASSPVPSTDTQYF
TGTGCCAGCTCCCCTGTCCCTTCCACAGATACGCAGTATTTT
>-|many|TRBJ2-4|TRBV7-9
CASSLKGAKNIQYF
TGTGCCAGCAGCTTAAAGGGAGCCAAAAACATTCAGTACTTC
>-|many|TRBJ2-1|TRBV12-3/TRBV12-4
CASSLWGNEQFF
TGTGCCAGCAGTTTATGGGGGAATGAGCAGTTCTTC
>-|many|TRBJ1-1|TRBV12-3/TRBV12-4
CASSSPKYQAQGLNTEAFF
TGTGCCAGCAGTTCTCCCAAATATCAAGCACAGGGTTTGAACACTGAAGCTTTCTTT
>-|many|TRBJ2-7|TRBV5-5
CASSLAGTSYEQYF
TGTGCCAGCAGCTTGGCCGGCACCTCCTACGAGCAGTACTTC
>TRBD1|many|TRBJ2-3|TRBV5-8
CASSLPGGNTDTQYF
TGTGCCAGCAGCTTGCCAGGGGGCAACACAGATACGCAGTATTTT
>-|many|TRBJ1-6|TRBV21-1
CASSNAPWLTPLHF
TGTGCCAGCAGCAATGCTCCTTGGCTTACACCCCTCCACTTT
>-|many|TRBJ2-1|TRBV11-2
CASSLMGANEGEQFF
TGTGCCAGCAGCTTGATGGGTGCCAATGAGGGTGAGCAGTTCTTC
>TRBD1|many|TRBJ1-6|TRBV6-5
CASRSPGQNSPLHF
TGTGCCAGCAGATCTCCGGGACAGAATTCACCCCTCCACTTT
>-|many|TRBJ2-3|TRBV19
CASSLMGRQGTDTQYF
TGTGCCAGTAGTCTAATGGGACGGCAGGGCACAGATACGCAGTATTTT
>TRBD1|few|TRBJ2-7|TRBV2
CASSVGQRDLVIF
TGTGCCAGCAGCGTGGGACAGAGAGATTTGGTTATCTTC
>-|-|TRBJ2-2|TRBV11-2
CASSLDLGNTGELFF
TGTGCCAGCAGCTTAGATTTGGGGAACACCGGGGAGCTGTTTTTT
>-|many|TRBJ2-7|TRBV4-1
CASSQVFSNPDEQYF
TGCGCCAGCAGCCAAGTGTTTAGCAACCCGGACGAGCAGTACTTC
>TRBD2|-|TRBJ2-5|TRBV6-2/TRBV6-3
CASRPNLAGQETQYF
TGTGCCAGCAGGCCGAACCTAGCGGGGCAGGAGACCCAGTACTTC
>-|many|TRBJ2-5|TRBV29-1
CSVEAFQETQYF
TGCAGCGTTGAAGCCTTTCAAGAGACCCAGTACTTC
>TRBD1|many|TRBJ2-1|TRBV7-9
CASSLAGGPIYEQFF
TGTGCCAGCAGCTTAGCAGGGGGCCCTATTTATGAGCAGTTCTTC
>TRBD1|many|TRBJ2-1|TRBV5-1
CASSRPGQGGNEQFF
TGCGCCAGCAGTCGGCCGGGACAGGGAGGGAATGAGCAGTTCTTC
>TRBD2|many|TRBJ2-5|TRBV7-2
CASSPPWWEGYETQYF
TGTGCCAGCAGCCCCCCCTGGTGGGAGGGTTATGAGACCCAGTACTTC
>-|many|TRBJ1-1|TRBV7-9
CASSPAPAGLNTEAFF
TGTGCCAGCAGCCCAGCCCCGGCAGGCTTGAACACTGAAGCTTTCTTT
>-|many|TRBJ2-2|TRBV28
CASNLNGELFF
TGTGCCAGCAACCTAAACGGGGAGCTGTTTTTT
>-|many|TRBJ1-2|TRBV12-5
CATSRFLYGYTF
TGTGCAACTAGCCGGTTCCTCTATGGCTACACCTTC
>TRBD2|many|TRBJ2-1|TRBV7-9
CASNQPGGAGGSSYNEQFF
TGTGCCAGCAACCAACCCGGGGGAGCGGGAGGGAGCTCCTACAATGAGCAGTTCTTC
>-|-|TRBJ2-7|TRBV5-1
CASSLFSGAAYEQYF
TGCGCCAGCAGCTTGTTTTCGGGGGCCGCCTACGAGCAGTACTTC